One and the same sample provided the 20 T cell receptor beta chains below, sequenced in a study of identical twins. TCRdb reprocessed the 5' RACE reads with MiXCR, giving one entry per CDR3 protein. The profile shows 1.5 million to 2 million distinct CDR3 sequences, under 35% of them singletons. The material sequenced was cord blood. The receptors originated from a newborn girl in good health.

The chain uses TRBV15 and TRBJ1-5; the D is unclear. This CDR3 region has 12 residues. Germline V gene data show CDR1 as LNHNV and CDR2 as YYDKDF (reference sequence). V dropped 3 bases and J dropped 3 bases, with 3 bases sitting between them. The CDR3 region is CATSSFNQPQHF. The DNA of the CDR3 is TGTGCCACCAGCAGTTTCAATCAGCCCCAGCATTTT.

V is TRBV3-1 and J is TRBJ1-2, with D possibly TRBD1 on 5 matching bases. The CDR3 is 15 residues long. The V gene's germline CDR1 is LGHDT and CDR2 YNNKEL (reference sequence). Trimming removed 0 bases from V and 7 bases from J, with 15 bases in between. In DNA form, the CDR3 reads TGTGCCAGCAGCCAAGAATGGTCGGGCAGGGTTGGCTACACCTTC. It codes for CASSQEWSGRVGYTF.

In this sample, this clonotype turned up a few times. The chain combines TRBV20-1 with TRBJ1-5; D is perhaps TRBD1 (6 bases). The V gene lost 0 bases and the J gene lost 2 bases, with 14 bases spanning the gap. This CDR3 has 16 residues. Per germline, CDR1 DFQATT and CDR2 SNEGSKA (reference sequence). The CDR3 DNA reads as TGCAGTGCTAGAGATGGTGGCAGGGGCCGCAATCAGCCCCAGCATTTT. As protein: CSARDGGRGRNQPQHF.

This chain uses TRBV12-3 or TRBV12-4 with TRBJ1-5; 7 bases align to TRBD1. The CDR3 sequence is 15 residues long. V trimming: 4 bases; J trimming: 6 bases; junction bases outside the gene matches: 9. Here the CDR3 reads CASSSQGSVGQPQHF. In nucleotides, the CDR3 is TGTGCCAGCAGTTCACAGGGGAGTGTTGGTCAGCCCCAGCATTTT.

This clonotype appeared a few times. The chain recombines TRBV27 with TRBJ1-5; TRBD1 agrees at 9 bases. CDR1 is MNHEY, CDR2 SMNVEV, per germline (reference sequence). The CDR3 totals 17 residues. V shed 6 bases, J shed 5 bases, and the junction held 14 bases outside the gene matches. CDR3 protein: CASREAGTGLRHQPQHF. The CDR3 DNA follows: TGTGCCAGCAGGGAAGCCGGGACAGGGTTGCGTCATCAGCCCCAGCATTTT.

There are a few counts of this clonotype. This could be a read error, since a much larger clone is one nucleotide away. The rearrangement joins TRBV20-1 to TRBJ1-5; no clear D. This CDR3 spans 12 amino acids. Trimming cost V 0 bases and J 3 bases, with 3 bases left between them. Per the germline V gene, CDR1 is DFQATT and CDR2 is SNEGSKA (reference sequence). CDR3 DNA: TGCAGTGCTAGAGAGGTCAATCAGCCCCAGCATTTT. This gives the protein CSAREVNQPQHF.

Only a few counts were recorded for this clonotype. CDR3 protein: CASSEVGFGELFF. Written as DNA, the CDR3 is TGTGCCAGCAGTGAAGTAGGTTTTGGGGAGCTGTTTTTT. This chain links TRBV25-1 with TRBJ2-2; no reliable D call. This CDR3 contains 13 residues. Germline-derived CDR1 and CDR2 are MGHDK and SYGVNS. Trimming took off 2 bases at V and 8 bases at J, with 9 bases between the two ends. The full variable domain, with the rest looked up from reference TRBV25-1 and TRBJ2-2, is EADIYQTPRYLVIGTGKKITLECSQTMGHDKMYWYQQDPGMELHLIHYSYGVNSTEKGDLSSESTVSRIRTEHFPLTLESARPSHTSQYLCASSEVGFGELFFGEGSRLTVL.

This clonotype was seen only a few times. This chain joins TRBV7-2 and TRBJ2-7, with D possibly being TRBD2 (5 bases). V was cut by 2 bases and J by 2 bases, with 10 bases left in between. The CDR3 is made up of 14 amino acids. Germline CDR1 is SGHTA and CDR2 is FQGNSA. The CDR3 is CASSLPGLPYEQYF. CDR3 DNA: TGTGCCAGCAGCTTACCAGGACTGCCCTACGAGCAGTACTTC.

This chain links TRBV27 with TRBJ2-7; D possibly uses TRBD1 or TRBD2 (5 bases each). This CDR3 has 17 residues. Trimming shortened V by 2 bases and J by 4 bases, and 21 bases separated the two germline ends. The germline V gene encodes CDR1 MNHEY and CDR2 SMNVEV (reference sequence). The CDR3 is CASSLAFSEQRGYEQYF. DNA for the CDR3: TGTGCCAGCAGTTTAGCCTTTTCGGAGCAGAGGGGATACGAGCAGTACTTC.

This clonotype came up many times. The chain joins TRBV20-1 to TRBJ2-3; no clear D. There are 14 residues in the CDR3. The V gene's germline CDR1 is DFQATT and CDR2 SNEGSKA (reference sequence). V was trimmed by 6 bases and J by 1 base, leaving 14 bases between them. CDR3 bases: TGCAGTGCCACCACTTACCCCCGCACAGATACGCAGTATTTT. As protein: CSATTYPRTDTQYF.

V is TRBV12-3 or TRBV12-4 and J is TRBJ1-5; 7 bases are a match to TRBD1. The CDR3 is 15 residues long. J gave up 4 bases and V 5 bases, and 8 bases lay outside the gene matches. CDR3 loop: CASSTTGSVNQPQHF. The CDR3, as DNA: TGTGCCAGCAGTACGACAGGGAGTGTAAATCAGCCCCAGCATTTT.

The gene calls are TRBV21-1 and TRBJ1-1. TRBV21-1 is given as a pseudogene. The CDR3 consists of 14 residues. CDR3 sequence (DNA): TGTGCCAGCAGCAAAACGCGGGTGTACACTGAAGCTTTCTTT. Amino acid sequence: CASSKTRVYTEAFF.

The CDR3 sequence: CSARLAGGHYEQYF. The CDR3 DNA sequence: TGCAGTGCTAGACTAGCGGGGGGGCACTACGAGCAGTACTTC. This chain uses TRBV20-1 with TRBJ2-4, with 12 bases that match TRBD2. The DNA end is more similar to TRBJ2-7, so the J call may be wrong. CDR1 is DFQATT, CDR2 SNEGSKA, per germline (reference sequence). The CDR3 covers 14 residues.

Comment on this clonotype: One end of the junction varies from germline; a read error may be responsible. This sequence joins TRBV14 and TRBJ1-5; 7 nucleotides align to TRBD1. Germline lookup yields CDR1 SGHDN and CDR2 FVKESK. This CDR3 is 19 amino acids long. The DNA of the CDR3 is TGTGCCTGCAGCCAAGGACAGGCCCCCAACATGTTGATCAATCAGCCCCAGCATTTT. Its protein product is CACSQGQAPNMLINQPQHF.

This chain links TRBV20-1 with TRBJ2-5; D is ambiguous. Trimming left V 4 bases short and J 8 bases short, with 11 bases between. From germline, CDR1 is DFQATT and CDR2 SNEGSKA (reference sequence). The CDR3 loop spans 11 amino acids. This chain's CDR3 is CSAIVRPTQYF. The CDR3 DNA is TGCAGTGCTATCGTCCGGCCCACCCAGTACTTC.

This clonotype occurred a few times. CDR3 loop: CASSQPGETYEQYF. The CDR3 DNA sequence: TGTGCCAGCAGTCAGCCGGGGGAAACCTACGAGCAGTACTTC. V usage is TRBV7-2 and J usage is TRBJ2-4, with a possible D match to TRBD2 (6 bases). The end of the DNA aligns better with TRBJ2-7, so the J call may be wrong. Germline CDR1 reads SGHTA; CDR2 reads FQGNSA. This CDR3 contains 14 residues.

This clonotype was observed a few times. The chain uses TRBV29-1 and TRBJ2-7; D is uncertain. V lost 4 bases, J lost 7 bases, and 5 bases lay in between. Germline-derived CDR1 and CDR2 are SQVTM and ANQGSEA. The CDR3 has 9 amino acids. The CDR3 protein is CSVGLEQYF. The CDR3 DNA reads TGCAGCGTTGGATTAGAGCAGTACTTC.

This rearrangement joins TRBV6-6 to TRBJ2-7; tentative D call: TRBD2 (6 bases). Per germline, CDR1 MNHNY and CDR2 SVGAGI (reference sequence). The V end was cut by 0 bases, the J end by 7 bases, with 16 bases between. The CDR3 covers 15 residues. DNA of the CDR3: TGTGCCAGCAGTTACTCGCGACTAGGGGTCAATGAGCAGTACTTC. This gives the protein CASSYSRLGVNEQYF.

The chain joins TRBV6-7 to TRBJ1-2; D is perhaps TRBD1 (5 bases). TRBV6-7 falls under the ORF class, with uncertain function. Trimming pared 7 bases from V and 5 bases from J, leaving 17 bases between. This CDR3 comprises 14 residues. The CDR3 sequence is CASNSQQGSYGYTF. The CDR3 DNA sequence: TGTGCCAGCAATTCACAGCAGGGATCGTATGGCTACACCTTC.

This rearrangement joins TRBV5-1 to TRBJ2-7; 15 bases map to TRBD2. The CDR3 sequence is 17 residues long. Germline-derived CDR1 and CDR2 are SGHRS and YFSETQ. The V segment lost 3 bases and the J segment 5 bases; nucleotides outside the gene matches: 9. This CDR3 is CASSWTGLAGGLNEQYF. Written as DNA, the CDR3 is TGCGCCAGCAGCTGGACCGGACTAGCGGGGGGGCTAAACGAGCAGTACTTC.